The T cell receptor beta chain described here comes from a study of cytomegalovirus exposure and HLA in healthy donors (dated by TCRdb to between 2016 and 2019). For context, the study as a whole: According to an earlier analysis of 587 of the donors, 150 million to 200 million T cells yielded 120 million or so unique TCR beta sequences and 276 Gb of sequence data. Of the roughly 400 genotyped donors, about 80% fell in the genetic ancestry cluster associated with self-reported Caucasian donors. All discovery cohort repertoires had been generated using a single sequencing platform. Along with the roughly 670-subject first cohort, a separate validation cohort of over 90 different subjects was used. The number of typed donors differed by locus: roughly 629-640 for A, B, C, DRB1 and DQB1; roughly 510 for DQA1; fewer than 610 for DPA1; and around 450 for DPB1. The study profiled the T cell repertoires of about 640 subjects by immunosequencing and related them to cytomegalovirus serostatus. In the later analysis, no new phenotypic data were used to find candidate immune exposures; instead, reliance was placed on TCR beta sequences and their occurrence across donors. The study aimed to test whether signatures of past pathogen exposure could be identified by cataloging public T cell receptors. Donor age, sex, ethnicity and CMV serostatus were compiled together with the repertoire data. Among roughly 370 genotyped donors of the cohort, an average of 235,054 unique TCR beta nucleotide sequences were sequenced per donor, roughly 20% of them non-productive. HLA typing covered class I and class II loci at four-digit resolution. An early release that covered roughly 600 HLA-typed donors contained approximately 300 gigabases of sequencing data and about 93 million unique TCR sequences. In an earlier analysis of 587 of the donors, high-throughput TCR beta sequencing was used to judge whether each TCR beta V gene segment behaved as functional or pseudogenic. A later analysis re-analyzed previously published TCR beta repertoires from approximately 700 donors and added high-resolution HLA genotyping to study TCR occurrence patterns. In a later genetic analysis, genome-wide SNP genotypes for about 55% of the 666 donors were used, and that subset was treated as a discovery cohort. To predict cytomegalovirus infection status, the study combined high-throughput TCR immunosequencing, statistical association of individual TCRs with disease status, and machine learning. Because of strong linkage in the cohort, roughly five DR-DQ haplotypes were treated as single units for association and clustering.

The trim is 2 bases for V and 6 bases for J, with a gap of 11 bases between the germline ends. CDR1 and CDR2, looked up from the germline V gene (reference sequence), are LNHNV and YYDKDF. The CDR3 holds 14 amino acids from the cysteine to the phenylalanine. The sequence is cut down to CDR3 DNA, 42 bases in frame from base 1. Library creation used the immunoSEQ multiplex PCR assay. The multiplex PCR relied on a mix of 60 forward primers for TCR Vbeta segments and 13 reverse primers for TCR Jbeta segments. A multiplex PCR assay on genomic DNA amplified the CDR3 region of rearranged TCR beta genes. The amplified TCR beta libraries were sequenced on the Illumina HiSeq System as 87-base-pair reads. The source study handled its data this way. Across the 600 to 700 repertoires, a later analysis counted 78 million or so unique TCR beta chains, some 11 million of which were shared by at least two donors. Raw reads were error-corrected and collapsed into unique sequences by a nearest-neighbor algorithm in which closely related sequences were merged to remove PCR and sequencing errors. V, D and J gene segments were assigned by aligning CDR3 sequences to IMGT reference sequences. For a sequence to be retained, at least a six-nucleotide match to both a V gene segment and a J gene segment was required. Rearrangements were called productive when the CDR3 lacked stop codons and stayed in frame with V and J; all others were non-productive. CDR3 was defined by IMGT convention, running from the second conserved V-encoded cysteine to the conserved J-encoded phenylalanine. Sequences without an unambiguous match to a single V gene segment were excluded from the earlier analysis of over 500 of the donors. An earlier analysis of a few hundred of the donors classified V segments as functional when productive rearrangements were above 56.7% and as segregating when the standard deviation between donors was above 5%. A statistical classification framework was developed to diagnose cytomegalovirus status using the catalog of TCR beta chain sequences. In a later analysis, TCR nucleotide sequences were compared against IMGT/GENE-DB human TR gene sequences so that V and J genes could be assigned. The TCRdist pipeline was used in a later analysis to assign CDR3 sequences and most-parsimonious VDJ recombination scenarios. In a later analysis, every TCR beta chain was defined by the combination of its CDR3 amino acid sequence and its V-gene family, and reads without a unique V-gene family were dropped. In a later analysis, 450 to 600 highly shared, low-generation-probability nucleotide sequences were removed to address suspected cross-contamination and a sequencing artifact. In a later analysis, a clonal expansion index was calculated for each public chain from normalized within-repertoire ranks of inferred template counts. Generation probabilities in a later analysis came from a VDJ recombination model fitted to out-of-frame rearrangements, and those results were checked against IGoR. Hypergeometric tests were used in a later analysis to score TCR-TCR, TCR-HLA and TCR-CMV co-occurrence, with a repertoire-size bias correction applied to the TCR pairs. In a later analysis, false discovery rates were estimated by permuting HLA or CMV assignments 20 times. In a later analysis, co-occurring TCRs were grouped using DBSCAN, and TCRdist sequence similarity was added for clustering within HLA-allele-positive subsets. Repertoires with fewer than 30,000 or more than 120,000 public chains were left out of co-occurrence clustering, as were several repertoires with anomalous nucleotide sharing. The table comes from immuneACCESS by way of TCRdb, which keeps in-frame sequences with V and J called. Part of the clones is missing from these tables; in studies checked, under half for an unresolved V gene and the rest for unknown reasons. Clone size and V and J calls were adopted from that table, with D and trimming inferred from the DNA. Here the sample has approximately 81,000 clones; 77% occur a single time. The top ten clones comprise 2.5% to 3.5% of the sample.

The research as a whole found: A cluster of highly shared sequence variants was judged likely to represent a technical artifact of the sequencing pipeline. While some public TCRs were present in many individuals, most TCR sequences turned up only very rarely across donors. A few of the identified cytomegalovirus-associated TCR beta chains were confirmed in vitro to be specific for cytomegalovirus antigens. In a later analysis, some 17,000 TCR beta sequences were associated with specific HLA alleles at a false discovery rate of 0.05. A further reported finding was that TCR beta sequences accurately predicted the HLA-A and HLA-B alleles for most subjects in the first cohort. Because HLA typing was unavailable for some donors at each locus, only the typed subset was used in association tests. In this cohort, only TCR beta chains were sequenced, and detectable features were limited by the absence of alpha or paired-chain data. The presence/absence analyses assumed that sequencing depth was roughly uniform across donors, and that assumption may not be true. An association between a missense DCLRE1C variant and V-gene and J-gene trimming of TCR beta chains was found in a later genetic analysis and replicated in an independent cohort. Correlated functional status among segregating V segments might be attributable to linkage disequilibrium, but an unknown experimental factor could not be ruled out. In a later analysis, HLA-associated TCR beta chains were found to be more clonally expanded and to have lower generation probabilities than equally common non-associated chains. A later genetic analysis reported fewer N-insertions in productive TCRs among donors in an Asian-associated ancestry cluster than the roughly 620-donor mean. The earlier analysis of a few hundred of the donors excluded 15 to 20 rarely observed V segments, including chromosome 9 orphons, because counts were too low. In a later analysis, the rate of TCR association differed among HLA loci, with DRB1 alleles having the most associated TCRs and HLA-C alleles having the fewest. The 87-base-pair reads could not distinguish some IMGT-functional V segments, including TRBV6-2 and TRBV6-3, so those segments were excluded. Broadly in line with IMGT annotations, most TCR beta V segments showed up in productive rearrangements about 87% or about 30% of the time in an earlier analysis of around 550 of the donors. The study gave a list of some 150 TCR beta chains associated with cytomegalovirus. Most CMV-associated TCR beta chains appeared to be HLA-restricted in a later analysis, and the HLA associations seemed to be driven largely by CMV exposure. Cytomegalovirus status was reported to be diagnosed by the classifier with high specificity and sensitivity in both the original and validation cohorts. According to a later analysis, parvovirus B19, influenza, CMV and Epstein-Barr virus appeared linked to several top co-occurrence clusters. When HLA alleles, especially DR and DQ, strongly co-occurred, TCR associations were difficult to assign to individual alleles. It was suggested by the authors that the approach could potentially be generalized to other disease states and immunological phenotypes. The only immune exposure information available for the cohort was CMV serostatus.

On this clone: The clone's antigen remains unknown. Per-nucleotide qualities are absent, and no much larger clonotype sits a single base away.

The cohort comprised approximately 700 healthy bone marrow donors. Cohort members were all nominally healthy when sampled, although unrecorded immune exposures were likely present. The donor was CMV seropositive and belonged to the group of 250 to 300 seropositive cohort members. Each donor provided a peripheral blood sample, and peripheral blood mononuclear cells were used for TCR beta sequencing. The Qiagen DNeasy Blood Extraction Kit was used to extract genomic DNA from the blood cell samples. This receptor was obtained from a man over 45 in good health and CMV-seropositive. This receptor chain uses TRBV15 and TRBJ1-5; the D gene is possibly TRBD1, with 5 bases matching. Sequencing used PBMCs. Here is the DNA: TGTGCCACCAGCAGACCTGGGGCCGTTCAGCCCCAGCATTTT. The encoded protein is CATSRPGAVQPQHF.